This is a list of T cell receptor beta chains from one sample in a study of shared clonotypes between healthy human individuals. Assay used: immunoSEQ multiplex PCR; TCRdb lists only in-frame clones, some missing. This sample has about 500,000 clones, with roughly three quarters found just once. Input material: PBMCs. The receptors were gathered from a woman aged 40 to 50 in good health. Some clones in this sample may be carry-over from other donors' samples. Each CDR3 is given with its conserved first and last residue. Expanded clones are given a class, and other clones once, few, many or no size at all.

CDR3aa: CASSGAGTTELQETQYF
v_gene: TRBV9
j_gene: TRBJ2-5
abundance: once

CDR3aa: CASSLAGANNEQFF
v_gene: TRBV7-3
j_gene: TRBJ2-1
abundance: NA

CDR3aa: CASGTSGLTDTQYF
v_gene: TRBV5-1
j_gene: TRBJ2-3
abundance: NA

CDR3aa: CASSLRGADTQYF
v_gene: TRBV7-9
j_gene: TRBJ2-3
abundance: NA

CDR3aa: CASSLLGTDIYGYTF
v_gene: TRBV7-9
j_gene: TRBJ1-2
abundance: NA

CDR3aa: CASSEVGGYEQYF
v_gene: TRBV5-1
j_gene: TRBJ2-7
abundance: few

CDR3aa: CASNPEPGTDFSFF
v_gene: TRBV5-4
j_gene: TRBJ1-1
abundance: NA

CDR3aa: CASSLGRGRPGETQYF
v_gene: TRBV28
j_gene: TRBJ2-5
abundance: few

CDR3aa: CASSPRRGAGGEQFF
v_gene: TRBV25-1
j_gene: TRBJ2-1
abundance: NA

CDR3aa: CASSLEGGALAEAFF
v_gene: TRBV5-1
j_gene: TRBJ1-1
abundance: NA

CDR3aa: CASSVRDTAVSTGYGYTF
v_gene: TRBV9
j_gene: TRBJ1-2
abundance: NA

CDR3aa: CASLGDEKLFF
v_gene: TRBV4-2
j_gene: TRBJ1-4
abundance: many

CDR3aa: CAIRDRTQNTIYF
v_gene: TRBV10-3
j_gene: TRBJ1-3
abundance: few

CDR3aa: CASNRRANTGELFF
v_gene: TRBV19
j_gene: TRBJ2-2
abundance: NA

CDR3aa: CASSVGGPYEQYF
v_gene: TRBV9
j_gene: TRBJ2-7
abundance: NA

CDR3aa: CASSLDGWPFF
v_gene: TRBV7-9
j_gene: TRBJ2-1
abundance: NA

CDR3aa: CAISATGDSYNEQFF
v_gene: TRBV10-3
j_gene: TRBJ2-1
abundance: NA

CDR3aa: CAISYRGENIQYF
v_gene: TRBV10-3
j_gene: TRBJ2-4
abundance: NA

CDR3aa: CASSLLGAEAFF
v_gene: TRBV28
j_gene: TRBJ1-1
abundance: NA

CDR3aa: CASSLWGSYEQYF
v_gene: TRBV27
j_gene: TRBJ2-7
abundance: once

CDR3aa: CASSWNTGAEQYF
v_gene: TRBV5-1
j_gene: TRBJ2-7
abundance: NA

CDR3aa: CASSLDEGASNQPQHF
v_gene: TRBV11-3
j_gene: TRBJ1-5
abundance: NA

CDR3aa: CAWSVGAGWAFF
v_gene: TRBV30
j_gene: TRBJ1-1
abundance: once

CDR3aa: CAWSVSWVRASYEQYF
v_gene: TRBV30
j_gene: TRBJ2-7
abundance: NA

CDR3aa: CATSGSPRDTGELFF
v_gene: TRBV10-3
j_gene: TRBJ2-2
abundance: NA

CDR3aa: CASSLNNQPQHF
v_gene: TRBV5-8
j_gene: TRBJ1-5
abundance: NA

CDR3aa: CASSTPAGTGTGNTIYF
v_gene: TRBV28
j_gene: TRBJ1-3
abundance: NA

CDR3aa: CASNSVGTGELFF
v_gene: TRBV9
j_gene: TRBJ2-2
abundance: NA

CDR3aa: CAISVSGRASEQYF
v_gene: TRBV10-3
j_gene: TRBJ2-7
abundance: NA

CDR3aa: CASSQLYRGNYGYTF
v_gene: TRBV4-1
j_gene: TRBJ1-2
abundance: NA

CDR3aa: CASSEEGQVYNEQFF
v_gene: TRBV9
j_gene: TRBJ2-1
abundance: NA

CDR3aa: CASREDGGHSPLHF
v_gene: TRBV6-6
j_gene: TRBJ1-6
abundance: NA

CDR3aa: CASSWTGYNEQFF
v_gene: TRBV5-6
j_gene: NA
abundance: NA

CDR3aa: CASSLGSGGPTTGELFF
v_gene: TRBV5-1
j_gene: TRBJ2-2
abundance: NA

CDR3aa: CASSPSYWSGTSAPLEQYF
v_gene: TRBV5-1
j_gene: TRBJ2-7
abundance: NA

CDR3aa: CASSVWQTGNTIYF
v_gene: TRBV9
j_gene: TRBJ1-3
abundance: few

CDR3aa: CSVDTQGNYGYTF
v_gene: TRBV29-1
j_gene: TRBJ1-2
abundance: NA

CDR3aa: CASSLGTGAHEQYF
v_gene: TRBV5-1
j_gene: TRBJ2-7
abundance: NA

CDR3aa: CASRKLAGPSTDTQYF
v_gene: TRBV2
j_gene: TRBJ2-3
abundance: NA

CDR3aa: CASRNRGKAGELFF
v_gene: TRBV19
j_gene: TRBJ2-2
abundance: few

CDR3aa: CASSIGGPQYF
v_gene: TRBV19
j_gene: TRBJ2-3
abundance: once

CDR3aa: CASSSPRTSGRYEQYF
v_gene: TRBV7-2
j_gene: TRBJ2-7
abundance: many

CDR3aa: CASSGTSGREETQYF
v_gene: TRBV28
j_gene: TRBJ2-5
abundance: NA

CDR3aa: CASSLSSWGRGNTEAFF
v_gene: TRBV5-6
j_gene: TRBJ1-1
abundance: NA

CDR3aa: CASSPRTTSSYEQYF
v_gene: TRBV7-8
j_gene: TRBJ2-7
abundance: few

CDR3aa: CASSLGAGGPSDTQYF
v_gene: TRBV5-1
j_gene: TRBJ2-3
abundance: NA

CDR3aa: CASSLGRYEQYF
v_gene: TRBV28
j_gene: TRBJ2-7
abundance: NA

CDR3aa: CASSLVPGQGVEQFF
v_gene: TRBV5-1
j_gene: TRBJ2-1
abundance: NA

CDR3aa: CASSAGTGHFATNEKLFF
v_gene: TRBV5-6
j_gene: TRBJ1-4
abundance: NA

CDR3aa: CASSQATGSAVEAFF
v_gene: TRBV4-1
j_gene: TRBJ1-1
abundance: once

CDR3aa: CAWSEGLSNQPQHF
v_gene: TRBV30
j_gene: TRBJ1-5
abundance: NA

CDR3aa: CASSLTTVLNTEAFF
v_gene: TRBV7-2
j_gene: TRBJ1-1
abundance: few

CDR3aa: CASSHLGTLRETQYF
v_gene: TRBV4-2
j_gene: TRBJ2-5
abundance: NA

CDR3aa: CASRGAVGSSSYEQYF
v_gene: TRBV27
j_gene: TRBJ2-7
abundance: many

CDR3aa: CASSVLPSGAQNIQYF
v_gene: TRBV9
j_gene: TRBJ2-4
abundance: NA